Presented here are 4 T cell receptor beta chains from one specimen sequenced in a study of T cells after yellow fever vaccination. TCRdb re-analysed the 5' RACE reads in MiXCR, keeping a single row per CDR3 protein. The sample has about 320,000 distinct CDR3 sequences, around 11% seen once; the top ten hold 3% to 3.5%. This sample comprised CD4+ T cells sorted from PBMCs, obtained 45 days after the yellow fever booster vaccination. These receptors all come from a man aged 18 to 30 who received the YFV17D yellow fever vaccine.

This clonotype occurred a few times. V is TRBV11-2 and J is TRBJ2-6; TRBD2 aligns across 7 bases. The CDR3 is 18 residues long. J was trimmed by 3 bases and V by 5 bases; bases with no gene match: 13. Germline V gives CDR1 SGHAT, CDR2 FQNNGV. The CDR3 is CASSGLGRAVGGANVLTF. The CDR3 nucleotides are TGTGCCAGCAGCGGCCTGGGGAGGGCCGTTGGTGGGGCCAACGTCCTGACTTTC.

This clonotype was observed a few times. The chain is built from TRBV10-3 and TRBJ2-3, with D possibly being TRBD1 (6 bases). There are 15 residues in the CDR3. CDR1 is ENHRY and CDR2 is SYGVKD in the germline V gene. Trimming removed 7 bases from V and 0 bases from J, with 14 bases in between. The CDR3 region has the DNA TGTGCCATCACCCCTAGGGGGTCAAGCACAGATACGCAGTATTTT. It codes for CAITPRGSSTDTQYF.

This clonotype was recorded at least ten times. The chain couples TRBV18 to TRBJ2-7; 8 nucleotides line up with TRBD2. V was clipped by 6 bases and J by 3 bases; unmatched bases: 7. The germline CDR1 and CDR2 sequences are KGHSH and LQKENI. The CDR3 runs 14 residues. The CDR3 loop reads CASSPRGGRYEQYV. The CDR3 nucleotides are TGTGCCAGCTCGCCCCGGGGGGGGCGCTACGAGCAGTACGTC.

V usage is TRBV5-1 and J usage is TRBJ1-3; TRBD1 agrees at 7 bases. Germline V gene data show CDR1 as SGHRS and CDR2 as YFSETQ. The V and J ends lost 5 bases and 0 bases, in that order; junction bases with no gene match: 5. CDR3 length: 15 amino acids. CDR3 nucleotides: TGCGCCAGCAGTTGGGACAGTTCCTCTGGAAACACCATATATTTT. The encoded protein is CASSWDSSSGNTIYF.